Sequencing of this TCR beta chain was carried out in a study of vaccination effects on CD4 cells after COVID-19. Notes on the study in general: Clonal contraction was marked in infection- and vaccine-induced clones late after vaccination.

Trimming removed 6 bases at V and 7 bases at J, with 18 bases between. CDR3 length: 14 residues. The germline V gene has CDR1 SQVTM and CDR2 ANQGSEA. Regarding this clone: Its antigen is unidentified.

Antigen-specific CD4+ T cells were expanded (with viral peptide pools) by the ViraFEST assay ahead of sequencing. After roughly 9 days in culture, the CD4+ T cells were isolated. Nucleocapsid antibodies were negative in the vaccine recipients, who had never had SARS-CoV-2 infection. Assay used: immunoSEQ multiplex PCR; TCRdb lists only in-frame clones, some missing. Of 35,000 to 45,000 clones detected, under 70% appear once; the ten largest clones hold under 15%. This rearrangement joins TRBV29-1 to TRBJ1-4; TRBD1 is a possible D gene (5 bases). The sequence came from a human donor who received a COVID-19 vaccine. The starting material was CD4+ T cells from PBMCs cultured with HCoV-OC43 spike peptides, obtained before COVID-19 vaccination. Sample subset: HCoV-OC43 spike overlapping peptide pool stimulation. The CDR3 here is CSVSRGGTGEKLFF. DNA for the CDR3: TGCAGCGTGTCCCGGGGGGGAACGGGTGAAAAACTGTTTTTT.